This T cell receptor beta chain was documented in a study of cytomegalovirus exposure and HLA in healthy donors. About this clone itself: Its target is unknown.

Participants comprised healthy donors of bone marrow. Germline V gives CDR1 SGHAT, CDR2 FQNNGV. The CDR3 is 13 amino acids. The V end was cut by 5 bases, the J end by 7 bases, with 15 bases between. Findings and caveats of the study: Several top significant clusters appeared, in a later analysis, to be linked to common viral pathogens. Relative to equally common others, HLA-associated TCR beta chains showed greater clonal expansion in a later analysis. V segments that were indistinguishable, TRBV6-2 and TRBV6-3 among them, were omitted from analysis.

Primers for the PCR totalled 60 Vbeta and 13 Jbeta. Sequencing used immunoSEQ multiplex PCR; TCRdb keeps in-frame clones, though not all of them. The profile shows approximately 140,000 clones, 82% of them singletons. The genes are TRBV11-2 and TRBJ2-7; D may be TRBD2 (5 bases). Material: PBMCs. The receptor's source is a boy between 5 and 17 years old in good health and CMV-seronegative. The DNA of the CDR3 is TGTGCCAGCAGCCTTGCGGACTCGAGGGAGCAGTACTTC. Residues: CASSLADSREQYF.